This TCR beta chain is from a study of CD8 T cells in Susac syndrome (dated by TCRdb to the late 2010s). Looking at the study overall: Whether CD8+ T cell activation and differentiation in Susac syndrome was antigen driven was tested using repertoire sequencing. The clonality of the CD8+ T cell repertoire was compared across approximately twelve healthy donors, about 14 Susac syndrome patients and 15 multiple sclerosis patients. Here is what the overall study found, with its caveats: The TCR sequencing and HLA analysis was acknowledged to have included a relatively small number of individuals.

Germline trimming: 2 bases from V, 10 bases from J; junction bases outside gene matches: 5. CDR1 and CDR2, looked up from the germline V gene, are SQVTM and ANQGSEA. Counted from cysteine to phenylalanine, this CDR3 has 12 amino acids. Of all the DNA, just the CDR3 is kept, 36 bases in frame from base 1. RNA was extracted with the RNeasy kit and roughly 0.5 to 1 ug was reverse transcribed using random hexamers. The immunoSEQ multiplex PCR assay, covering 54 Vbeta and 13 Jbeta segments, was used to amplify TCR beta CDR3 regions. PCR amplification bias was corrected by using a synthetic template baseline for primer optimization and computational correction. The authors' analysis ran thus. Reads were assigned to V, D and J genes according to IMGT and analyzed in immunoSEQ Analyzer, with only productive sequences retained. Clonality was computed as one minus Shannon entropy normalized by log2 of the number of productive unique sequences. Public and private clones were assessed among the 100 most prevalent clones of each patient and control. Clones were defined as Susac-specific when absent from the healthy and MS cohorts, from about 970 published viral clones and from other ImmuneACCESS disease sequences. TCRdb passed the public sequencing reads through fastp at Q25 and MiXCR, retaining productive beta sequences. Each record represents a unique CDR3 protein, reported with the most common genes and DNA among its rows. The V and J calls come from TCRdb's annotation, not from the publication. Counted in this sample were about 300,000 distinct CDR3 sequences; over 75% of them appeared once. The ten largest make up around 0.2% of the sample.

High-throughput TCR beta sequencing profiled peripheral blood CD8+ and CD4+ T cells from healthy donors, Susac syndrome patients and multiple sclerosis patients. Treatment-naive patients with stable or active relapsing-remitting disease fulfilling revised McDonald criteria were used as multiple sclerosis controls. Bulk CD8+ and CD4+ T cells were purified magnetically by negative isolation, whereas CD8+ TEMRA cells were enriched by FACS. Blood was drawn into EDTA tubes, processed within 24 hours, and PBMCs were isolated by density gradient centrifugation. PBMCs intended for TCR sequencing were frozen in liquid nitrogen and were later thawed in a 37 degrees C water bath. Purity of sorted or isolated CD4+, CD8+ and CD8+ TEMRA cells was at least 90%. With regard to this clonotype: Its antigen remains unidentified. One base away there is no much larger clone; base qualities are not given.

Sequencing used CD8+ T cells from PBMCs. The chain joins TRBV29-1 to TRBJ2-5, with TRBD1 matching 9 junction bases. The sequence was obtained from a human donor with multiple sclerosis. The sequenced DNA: TGCAGCGTTGAAAGGACAGGGGAGGTCCAGTACTTC. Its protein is CSVERTGEVQYF. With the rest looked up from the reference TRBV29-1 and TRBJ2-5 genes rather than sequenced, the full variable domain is SAVISQKPSRDICQRGTSLTIQCQVDSQVTMMFWYRQQPGQSLTLIATANQGSEATYESGFVIDKFPISRPNLTFSTLTVSNMSPEDSSIYLCSVERTGEVQYFGPGTRLLVL.